These 30 T cell receptor beta chains were sequenced from one sample in a study of a mutant IDH1 vaccine in newly diagnosed glioma. Regarding time point: week 5, during vaccination. In the vaccine, a single dose held 300 ug of the mutant IDH1 20-mer peptide, along with topical imiquimod. Sequencing used immunoSEQ multiplex PCR; TCRdb keeps in-frame clones, though not all of them. The sample has about 53,000 clones, roughly 80% seen once. What these receptors recognize is not known. Sequencing was performed on PBMCs, taken from a glioma patient whose treatment included an IDH1 peptide vaccine. These receptors were taken from a woman aged 45 to 65 with glioma.

The rearrangement uses TRBV9 and TRBJ1-3; D is perhaps TRBD1 (5 bases). The CDR3 spans 16 residues. The germline V and J ends were trimmed by 0 bases and 1 base, with 11 bases remaining between them. The germline gives CDR1 SGDLS, CDR2 YYNGEE. The CDR3, as DNA: TGTGCCAGCAGCGTAGGGGAGGGGTTGTCTGGAAACACCATATATTTT. It specifies CASSVGEGLSGNTIYF.

J is TRBJ1-2 and V is TRBV27; D uncertain. Germline CDR1 MNHEY, CDR2 SMNVEV (reference sequence). V was cut by 2 bases and J by 9 bases, with 7 bases left in between. The CDR3 contains 11 residues. The CDR3: CASSLRGRYTF. DNA of the CDR3: TGTGCCAGCAGTTTACGAGGTCGCTACACCTTC.

The genes are TRBV7-9 and TRBJ2-1, with 10 positions matching TRBD2. The CDR3 consists of 17 residues. V shed 5 bases, J shed 15 bases, and the junction held 22 bases outside the gene matches. Looked up from germline, CDR1 is SEHNR and CDR2 is FQNEAQ (reference sequence). The CDR3 DNA reads as TGTGCCAGCAGCCGCTCAGCGGGGGGGGTATATAGTTTTTCGCTGTTCTTC. Its translation: CASSRSAGGVYSFSLFF.

This clone has just one count. The V and J genes are TRBV15 and TRBJ1-1; D gene unclear. From germline, CDR1 is LNHNV and CDR2 YYDKDF (reference sequence). The CDR3 is 14 residues long. The V gene lost 0 bases and the J gene lost 6 bases, with 11 bases spanning the gap. The CDR3 DNA is TGTGCCACCAGCAGAGACACCCCAAGGCCTGAAGCTTTCTTT. This gives the protein CATSRDTPRPEAFF.

This clone was picked up a small number of times. This chain joins TRBV5-1 and TRBJ1-1; D is unresolved. V was trimmed by 0 bases and J by 0 bases, leaving 6 bases between them. CDR1 is SGHRS and CDR2 is YFSETQ in the germline V gene. The CDR3 spans 14 residues. CDR3 nucleotides: TGCGCCAGCAGCTTGGTGGGGTTGAACACTGAAGCTTTCTTT. It yields the protein CASSLVGLNTEAFF.

This clone was detected a few times. V usage is TRBV18 and J usage is TRBJ1-1; D is undetermined. This CDR3 spans 13 amino acids. CDR1 and CDR2 (germline): KGHSH, LQKENI. The V gene lost 2 bases and the J gene lost 2 bases, with 6 bases spanning the gap. CDR3 region: CASSPNANTEAFF. The CDR3 DNA sequence: TGTGCCAGCTCACCAAACGCTAACACTGAAGCTTTCTTT.

The DNA of the CDR3 is TGTGCCAGCAGTGAAGGGGGTAGCTACGAGCAGTACTTC. Its protein is CASSEGGSYEQYF. V and J are TRBV25-1 and TRBJ2-7; D tentatively reads TRBD1 or TRBD2 (5 bases each). CDR1 is MGHDK, CDR2 SYGVNS, per germline. The V end was cut by 2 bases, the J end by 3 bases, with 8 bases between. The CDR3 contains 13 residues.

The chain carries TRBV10-3 and TRBJ2-7; 11 nucleotides match TRBD1. Trimming removed 6 bases from V and 7 bases from J; junction bases left unmatched: 8. The CDR3 runs to 14 residues. Germline V gene data show CDR1 as ENHRY and CDR2 as SYGVKD. DNA for the CDR3: TGTGCCATCAGCGCGGACAGGGGGCAGCGAGAGCAGTACTTC. It is translated as CAISADRGQREQYF.

V and J are TRBV16 and TRBJ1-5; 10 positions agree with TRBD1. From germline, CDR1 is KGHSY and CDR2 FQNENV. J lost 13 bases, V lost 1 base, and 4 bases had no gene match. CDR3 length: 13 residues. The CDR3 sequence: CASSQWDRGPQHF. The CDR3 DNA is TGTGCCAGCAGCCAATGGGACAGGGGTCCGCAGCATTTT.

In this sample, this clone turned up once. The V and J genes are TRBV9 and TRBJ2-7; tentatively, D is TRBD2 (6 bases). The CDR3 is 15 amino acids. CDR1 and CDR2 from the germline V gene are SGDLS and YYNGEE. The V end lost 4 bases, the J end lost 2 bases, and 16 bases lay between the germline ends. The CDR3 sequence is CASSRGDGPTYEQYF. In DNA form, the CDR3 reads TGTGCCAGCAGCCGCGGGGACGGCCCTACCTACGAGCAGTACTTC.

A few counts support this clone. The chain carries TRBV5-1 and TRBJ1-5, with D unclear. Trimming removed 0 bases from V and 0 bases from J, with 7 bases in between. The CDR3 runs to 15 residues. Germline CDR1 SGHRS, CDR2 YFSETQ. The CDR3 DNA reads as TGCGCCAGCAGCTTGGACGGTGATAGCAATCAGCCCCAGCATTTT. This gives the protein CASSLDGDSNQPQHF. Full variable domain (outside the CDR3, taken from reference TRBV5-1 and TRBJ1-5): KAGVTQTPRYLIKTRGQQVTLSCSPISGHRSVSWYQQTPGQGLQFLFEYFSETQRNKGNFPGRFSGRQFSNSRSEMNVSTLELGDSALYLCASSLDGDSNQPQHFGDGTRLSIL.

This clone has a handful of counts. The chain joins TRBV11-2 to TRBJ2-7, with a possible D match to TRBD1 (5 bases). The germline V and J ends were trimmed by 9 bases and 4 bases, with 16 bases remaining between them. The CDR3 loop spans 13 amino acids. The germline CDR1 and CDR2 sequences are SGHAT and FQNNGV. CDR3 loop: CARKGALAYEQYF. CDR3 DNA sequence: TGTGCCAGAAAAGGGGCCCTCGCATACGAGCAGTACTTC.

The chain recombines TRBV6-5 with TRBJ2-3; TRBD2 matches 16 bases. Germline V gene data show CDR1 as MNHEY and CDR2 as SVGAGI. Trimming cost V 2 bases and J 7 bases; bases outside gene matches: 3. This CDR3 contains 16 residues. The CDR3 DNA reads as TGTGCCAGCAGTTACGGGACTAGCGGGGGGGCGAATACGCAGTATTTT. It is translated as CASSYGTSGGANTQYF.

The rearrangement joins TRBV6-1 to TRBJ2-3, with D tentatively TRBD1 (6 bases). The V gene's germline CDR1 is MNHNS and CDR2 SASEGT. This CDR3 has 12 amino acids. Trimming stripped 10 bases from V and 2 bases from J, with 10 bases between. This CDR3 reads CATGDLTDTQYF. As DNA, the CDR3 is TGTGCCACAGGGGACCTCACAGATACGCAGTATTTT.

This chain links TRBV27 with TRBJ2-7; D call uncertain. The CDR3 totals 14 residues. The V end lost 2 bases, the J end lost 0 bases, and 8 bases lay between the germline ends. CDR1 is MNHEY and CDR2 is SMNVEV in the germline V gene (reference sequence). The chain's CDR3 is CASSLRRSSYEQYF. The CDR3 bases are TGTGCCAGCAGTTTACGAAGGAGCTCCTACGAGCAGTACTTC.

The rearrangement links TRBV18 to TRBJ1-5; maybe TRBD1 (5 bases). Germline CDR1 reads KGHSH; CDR2 reads LQKENI. CDR3 length: 14 amino acids. Trimming pared 4 bases from V and 5 bases from J, leaving 12 bases between. CDR3 amino acids: CASSLLGGDQPQHF. The CDR3 DNA reads TGTGCCAGCTCACTTCTGGGGGGAGATCAGCCCCAGCATTTT. Combining the CDR3 with reference TRBV18 and TRBJ1-5 gives the whole variable domain NAGVMQNPRHLVRRRGQEARLRCSPMKGHSHVYWYRQLPEEGLKFMVYLQKENIIDESGMPKERFSAEFPKEGPSILRIQQVVRGDSAAYFCASSLLGGDQPQHFGDGTRLSIL.

The chain employs TRBV4-2 and TRBJ2-3, with TRBD2 matching 11 bases. The CDR3 runs 16 residues. Germline V CDR1 and CDR2: LGHNA, YNFKEQ. Unmatched junction bases numbered 4, after V lost 5 bases and J lost 0 bases. The CDR3 DNA is TGTGCCAGCAGCAAATCTAGCGGGGGGAGCACAGATACGCAGTATTTT. It translates to CASSKSSGGSTDTQYF.

The CDR3 loop is CASSFGGSPYEQYF. The CDR3 DNA is TGTGCCAGCAGCTTTGGGGGAAGTCCCTACGAGCAGTACTTC. The chain joins TRBV7-9 to TRBJ2-7; either TRBD1 or TRBD2 may supply D (5 bases each). In germline, CDR1 is SEHNR, CDR2 FQNEAQ (reference sequence). Trimming cost V 3 bases and J 2 bases, with 11 bases left between them. The CDR3 is 14 residues long.

In its sample, this clone was seen once. V gene TRBV5-6 combines with J gene TRBJ1-5; TRBD1 agrees at 7 bases. Looked up from germline, CDR1 is SGHDT and CDR2 is YYEEEE. Losses at the gene ends were 0 bases for V and 0 bases for J; bases not matched to a gene: 9. The CDR3 spans 18 residues. The CDR3 DNA is TGTGCCAGCAGCTTGGCGGGACAGAGGGTAAATAGCAATCAGCCCCAGCATTTT. Encoded protein: CASSLAGQRVNSNQPQHF.

V and J are TRBV6-5 and TRBJ1-2, with D possibly being TRBD1 (6 bases). Germline CDR1 is MNHEY and CDR2 is SVGAGI. The CDR3 is 12 amino acids. The V end was cut by 7 bases, the J end by 8 bases, with 14 bases between. The CDR3 DNA is TGTGCCAGCAAGAGGACAGAGGGGGGCTACACCTTC. Translated: CASKRTEGGYTF.

This chain joins TRBV4-2 and TRBJ2-1; 10 bases map to TRBD2. Trimming removed 0 bases from V and 4 bases from J; junction bases left unmatched: 12. Looked up from germline, CDR1 is LGHNA and CDR2 is YNFKEQ. The CDR3 contains 19 residues. CDR3 protein: CASSQDQVPLAGAYNEQFF. CDR3 coding DNA: TGTGCCAGCAGCCAAGACCAGGTTCCCCTAGCGGGGGCTTACAATGAGCAGTTCTTC.

The V gene is TRBV5-6, the J gene TRBJ2-1; the match to TRBD2 covers 13 bases. The V segment lost 4 bases and the J segment 7 bases; nucleotides outside the gene matches: 2. Germline V lookup: CDR1 SGHDT, CDR2 YYEEEE. CDR3 length: 14 amino acids. The DNA of the CDR3 is TGTGCCAGCAGCATGGGACTAGCGGGAAATGAGCAGTTCTTC. Protein: CASSMGLAGNEQFF. Using reference TRBV5-6 and TRBJ2-1 for the parts outside the CDR3, the full variable domain is DAGVTQSPTHLIKTRGQQVTLRCSPKSGHDTVSWYQQALGQGPQFIFQYYEEEERQRGNFPDRFSGHQFPNYSSELNVNALLLGDSALYLCASSMGLAGNEQFFGPGTRLTVL.

V usage is TRBV14 and J usage is TRBJ2-1; no firm D call. This CDR3 region has 13 residues. From germline, CDR1 is SGHDN and CDR2 FVKESK. Trimming took 0 bases from V and 9 from J, leaving 9 bases between them. CDR3 region: CASSQEDHLEQFF. DNA of the CDR3: TGTGCCAGCAGCCAAGAAGACCATCTTGAGCAGTTCTTC.

The chain combines TRBV28 with TRBJ2-1; 8 bases match TRBD2. CDR3 size: 15 residues. Trimming at V came to 3 bases and at J to 6 bases, leaving 7 bases not matched to a gene. CDR1 and CDR2 (germline): MDHEN, SYDVKM. For the CDR3, the DNA is TGTGCCAGCAGTTTCCTCATGAGCGGGGGCAATGAGCAGTTCTTC. Translated: CASSFLMSGGNEQFF. The whole variable domain, filled in from reference TRBV28 and TRBJ2-1, reads DVKVTQSSRYLVKRTGEKVFLECVQDMDHENMFWYRQDPGLGLRLIYFSYDVKMKEKGDIPEGYSVSREKKERFSLILESASTNQTSMYLCASSFLMSGGNEQFFGPGTRLTVL.

The chain employs TRBV5-1 and TRBJ1-2, with TRBD1 as a possible D gene (6 bases). The germline V gene has CDR1 SGHRS and CDR2 YFSETQ. V was trimmed by 0 bases and J by 4 bases, leaving 10 bases between them. The CDR3 extends over 14 amino acids. Written as DNA, the CDR3 is TGCGCCAGCAGCTTGGGGTCAGGGGTCTATGGCTACACCTTC. This translates into CASSLGSGVYGYTF. Filled out from reference TRBV5-1 and TRBJ1-2, the complete variable domain reads KAGVTQTPRYLIKTRGQQVTLSCSPISGHRSVSWYQQTPGQGLQFLFEYFSETQRNKGNFPGRFSGRQFSNSRSEMNVSTLELGDSALYLCASSLGSGVYGYTFGSGTRLTVV.

This clone was observed a single time. This chain uses TRBV18 with TRBJ2-5; D is perhaps TRBD2 (7 bases). Per germline, CDR1 KGHSH and CDR2 LQKENI. The CDR3 consists of 14 residues. Trimming took 6 bases from V and 5 from J, leaving 16 bases between them. CDR3 DNA: TGTGCCAGCTCGCCCCGAGGGGGGGCCGAGACCCAGTACTTC. Its protein is CASSPRGGAETQYF.

The CDR3 region is CASSRGTGGNGYTF. DNA for the CDR3: TGTGCCAGCAGCCGAGGTACAGGGGGGAATGGCTACACCTTC. J is TRBJ1-2 and V is TRBV6-6, with TRBD1 matching 8 bases. Trimming at V came to 6 bases and at J to 6 bases, leaving 9 bases not matched to a gene. CDR1 is MNHNY and CDR2 is SVGAGI in the germline V gene (reference sequence). The CDR3 is 14 residues long.

This sequence joins TRBV30 and TRBJ2-5, with 9 bases matching TRBD1. CDR1 is GTSNPN and CDR2 is SVGIG in the germline V gene (reference sequence). V shed 1 base, J shed 2 bases, and the junction held 14 bases outside the gene matches. The length of the CDR3 is 18 residues. The CDR3 here is CAWSGYISLTGGQETQYF. In nucleotides, the CDR3 is TGTGCCTGGAGTGGTTATATAAGTCTGACAGGGGGGCAAGAGACCCAGTACTTC.

The chain carries TRBV5-1 and TRBJ1-5; TRBD1 matches at 8 bases. Germline CDR1 SGHRS, CDR2 YFSETQ. The CDR3 is 14 residues long. The J segment lost 5 bases and the V segment lost 4 bases, leaving 5 bases of the junction unmatched. CDR3 amino acids: CASSPGDRYQPQHF. The CDR3 DNA reads as TGCGCCAGCAGCCCCGGGGACAGGTATCAGCCCCAGCATTTT.

The chain carries TRBV19 and TRBJ1-5, with 7 bases that match TRBD1. Germline-derived CDR1 and CDR2 are LNHDA and SQIVND (reference sequence). This CDR3 region has 14 residues. V trimming: 3 bases; J trimming: 4 bases; junction bases outside the gene matches: 3. The CDR3 is CASSIGTANQPQHF. CDR3 nucleotides: TGTGCCAGTAGTATTGGGACAGCTAATCAGCCCCAGCATTTT.